The rows below give T cell receptor beta chains drawn from one sample of a study of cytotoxic CD8 clonotypes in ibrutinib-treated CLL. Libraries were prepared by immunoSEQ multiplex PCR; TCRdb keeps only in-frame clonotypes and omits some of them. This table holds about 200,000 clones, around 72% found once. Specimen: PBMCs, collected after 24 months of ibrutinib treatment. The receptors originated from a human donor with chronic lymphocytic leukemia. CDR3s include the opening cysteine and the closing phenylalanine or tryptophan. A D gene is named only where the DNA matches it firmly. Clone sizes are given selectively: once, few, many, or a class where the clone is expanded.

J gene | V gene | clone size | CDR3 length | D gene | CDR3 DNA | CDR3 protein
TRBJ1-1 | TRBV29-1 | few | 13 | TRBD1 | TGCAGCGTTGAACTGACAGGGGAGACTGAAGCTTTCTTT | CSVELTGETEAFF
TRBJ2-7 | TRBV28 | . | 12 | . | TGTGCCAGCAGTTTAGCCTTCTACGAGCAGTACTTC | CASSLAFYEQYF
TRBJ2-1 | TRBV27 | . | 16 | TRBD2 | TGTGCCAGCAATATTGGGGGCGGGAGGGTCTTGAATGAGCAGTTCTTC | CASNIGGGRVLNEQFF
TRBJ2-7 | TRBV19 | . | 14 | . | TGTGCCAGTAGTATAAGGGCCGGGACTTACGAGCAGTACTTC | CASSIRAGTYEQYF
TRBJ1-1 | TRBV5-4 | few | 13 | . | TGTGCCAGCAGCTTGGTCAGGAACACTGAAGCTTTCTTT | CASSLVRNTEAFF
TRBJ2-4 | TRBV15 | . | 16 | . | TGTGCCACCAGCAGAGAGGGGTACCTAGCCAAAAACATTCAGTACTTC | CATSREGYLAKNIQYF
TRBJ2-7 | TRBV5-6 | . | 14 | . | TGTGCCAGCAGCATCGGTAGGGCCTCATACGAGCAGTACTTC | CASSIGRASYEQYF
TRBJ2-6 | TRBV5-5 | once | 16 | . | TGTGCCAGCAGCTTGTGGGAGGGGGCTGGGGCCAACGTCCTGACTTTC | CASSLWEGAGANVLTF
TRBJ2-1 | TRBV30 | . | 16 | . | TGTGCCTGGAGTGACCCCCTTGAGCGGTGGGCCAATGAGCAGTTCTTC | CAWSDPLERWANEQFF
TRBJ2-1 | TRBV5-4 | . | 16 | TRBD2 | TGTGCCAGCAGCTTGACTAGCGGGAGTACCTACAATGAGCAGTTCTTC | CASSLTSGSTYNEQFF
TRBJ2-4 | TRBV5-1 | few | 13 | . | TGCGCCAGCAGCTTGATCCCGGGGAACATTCAGTACTTC | CASSLIPGNIQYF
TRBJ1-5 | TRBV12-5 | . | 13 | TRBD1 | TGTGCTAGTAACAGGGGCGACAATCAGCCCCAGCATTTT | CASNRGDNQPQHF
TRBJ1-4 | TRBV29-1 | . | 13 | . | TGCAGCGCCGGGGGGGGAACTAATGAAAAACTGTTTTTT | CSAGGGTNEKLFF
TRBJ2-7 | TRBV27 | . | 14 | . | TGTGCCAGCAGATCGGTGCTACCTGAGTACGAGCAGTACTTC | CASRSVLPEYEQYF
TRBJ2-2 | TRBV5-1 | . | 17 | TRBD2 | TGCGCCAGCAGCTCGACCACTAGCGGGAGGGGCCCCCGGGAGCTGTTTTTT | CASSSTTSGRGPRELFF
TRBJ1-2 | TRBV5-1 | . | 13 | . | TGCGCCAGCAGCCCAGGGGTTAACTATGGCTACACCTTC | CASSPGVNYGYTF
TRBJ2-7 | TRBV27 | . | 14 | TRBD1 | TGTGCCAGCAGGCCGACAGGGGGATCTCTCGAGCAGTACTTC | CASRPTGGSLEQYF